These 5 T cell receptor beta chains share one sample of origin, sequenced in a study of cytomegalovirus exposure and HLA in healthy donors. Primers for the PCR totalled 60 Vbeta and 13 Jbeta. Generated by immunoSEQ multiplex PCR, the TCRdb table keeps only in-frame clones and is missing some. This table holds 130,000 or so clones, 70% to 85% found once. Source material: PBMCs. These receptors were taken from a woman aged 18-35 years in good health and CMV-seropositive.

The V and J genes are TRBV10-1 and TRBJ1-6; D unresolved. The CDR3 length is 17 residues. Per the germline V gene, CDR1 is WNHNN and CDR2 is SYGVQD (reference sequence). V shed 0 bases and J shed 7 bases, with 16 bases lying between them. CDR3: CASSESIDTSTNSPLHF. The CDR3 nucleotides read TGCGCCAGCAGTGAGTCGATCGACACCTCAACCAATTCACCCCTCCACTTT.

This clone has just a few counts. The V and J genes are TRBV25-1 and TRBJ1-1; TRBD1 matches at 8 bases. Germline V gene data show CDR1 as MGHDK and CDR2 as SYGVNS. The V segment lost 6 bases and the J segment 8 bases; nucleotides outside the gene matches: 5. This CDR3 spans 12 amino acids. The CDR3, as DNA: TGTGCCAGCAGGGCAGGGGGCGGAGAAGCTTTCTTT. This codes for CASRAGGGEAFF.

The chain has TRBV19 and TRBJ1-5; 11 nucleotides line up with TRBD1. The length of the CDR3 is 17 residues. V shed 4 bases, J shed 3 bases, and the junction held 8 bases outside the gene matches. Germline assignment: CDR1 LNHDA and CDR2 SQIVND (reference sequence). The CDR3 sequence: CASSTLEGQGDNQPQHF. The CDR3 DNA reads as TGTGCCAGTAGTACCCTCGAGGGACAGGGGGACAATCAGCCCCAGCATTTT.

This rearrangement joins TRBV6-1 to TRBJ2-2; TRBD2 aligns across 14 bases. The CDR3 runs to 18 residues. Germline CDR1 MNHNS, CDR2 SASEGT. V gave up 3 bases and J gave up 3 bases; unmatched junction bases: 6. Here the CDR3 DNA reads TGTGCCAGCAGTGAGTGGGGACTAGCGGGGGTTCACACCGGGGAGCTGTTTTTT. Its protein is CASSEWGLAGVHTGELFF.

A few counts support this clone. The chain uses TRBV28 and TRBJ2-4; D gene ambiguous. The CDR3 sequence is 15 residues long. V dropped 5 bases and J dropped 0 bases, with 11 bases sitting between them. CDR1 and CDR2 (germline): MDHEN, SYDVKM. The CDR3 sequence: CASSPDSLAKNIQYF. The CDR3 coding sequence is TGTGCCAGCAGTCCAGACTCGCTAGCCAAAAACATTCAGTACTTC.